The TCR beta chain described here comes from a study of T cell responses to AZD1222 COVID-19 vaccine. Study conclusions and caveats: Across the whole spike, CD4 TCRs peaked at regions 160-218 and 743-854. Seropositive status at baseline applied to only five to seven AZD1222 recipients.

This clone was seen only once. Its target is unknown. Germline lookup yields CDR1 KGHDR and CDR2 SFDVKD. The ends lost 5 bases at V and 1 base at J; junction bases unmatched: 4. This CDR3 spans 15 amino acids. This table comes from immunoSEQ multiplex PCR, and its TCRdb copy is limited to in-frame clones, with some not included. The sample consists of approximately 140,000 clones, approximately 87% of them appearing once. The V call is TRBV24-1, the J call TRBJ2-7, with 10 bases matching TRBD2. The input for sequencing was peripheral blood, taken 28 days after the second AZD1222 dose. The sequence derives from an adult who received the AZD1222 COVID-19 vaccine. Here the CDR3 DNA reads TGTGCCACCAGTGGGGCTAGCGGGAGTTCCTACGAGCAGTACTTC. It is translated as CATSGASGSSYEQYF.